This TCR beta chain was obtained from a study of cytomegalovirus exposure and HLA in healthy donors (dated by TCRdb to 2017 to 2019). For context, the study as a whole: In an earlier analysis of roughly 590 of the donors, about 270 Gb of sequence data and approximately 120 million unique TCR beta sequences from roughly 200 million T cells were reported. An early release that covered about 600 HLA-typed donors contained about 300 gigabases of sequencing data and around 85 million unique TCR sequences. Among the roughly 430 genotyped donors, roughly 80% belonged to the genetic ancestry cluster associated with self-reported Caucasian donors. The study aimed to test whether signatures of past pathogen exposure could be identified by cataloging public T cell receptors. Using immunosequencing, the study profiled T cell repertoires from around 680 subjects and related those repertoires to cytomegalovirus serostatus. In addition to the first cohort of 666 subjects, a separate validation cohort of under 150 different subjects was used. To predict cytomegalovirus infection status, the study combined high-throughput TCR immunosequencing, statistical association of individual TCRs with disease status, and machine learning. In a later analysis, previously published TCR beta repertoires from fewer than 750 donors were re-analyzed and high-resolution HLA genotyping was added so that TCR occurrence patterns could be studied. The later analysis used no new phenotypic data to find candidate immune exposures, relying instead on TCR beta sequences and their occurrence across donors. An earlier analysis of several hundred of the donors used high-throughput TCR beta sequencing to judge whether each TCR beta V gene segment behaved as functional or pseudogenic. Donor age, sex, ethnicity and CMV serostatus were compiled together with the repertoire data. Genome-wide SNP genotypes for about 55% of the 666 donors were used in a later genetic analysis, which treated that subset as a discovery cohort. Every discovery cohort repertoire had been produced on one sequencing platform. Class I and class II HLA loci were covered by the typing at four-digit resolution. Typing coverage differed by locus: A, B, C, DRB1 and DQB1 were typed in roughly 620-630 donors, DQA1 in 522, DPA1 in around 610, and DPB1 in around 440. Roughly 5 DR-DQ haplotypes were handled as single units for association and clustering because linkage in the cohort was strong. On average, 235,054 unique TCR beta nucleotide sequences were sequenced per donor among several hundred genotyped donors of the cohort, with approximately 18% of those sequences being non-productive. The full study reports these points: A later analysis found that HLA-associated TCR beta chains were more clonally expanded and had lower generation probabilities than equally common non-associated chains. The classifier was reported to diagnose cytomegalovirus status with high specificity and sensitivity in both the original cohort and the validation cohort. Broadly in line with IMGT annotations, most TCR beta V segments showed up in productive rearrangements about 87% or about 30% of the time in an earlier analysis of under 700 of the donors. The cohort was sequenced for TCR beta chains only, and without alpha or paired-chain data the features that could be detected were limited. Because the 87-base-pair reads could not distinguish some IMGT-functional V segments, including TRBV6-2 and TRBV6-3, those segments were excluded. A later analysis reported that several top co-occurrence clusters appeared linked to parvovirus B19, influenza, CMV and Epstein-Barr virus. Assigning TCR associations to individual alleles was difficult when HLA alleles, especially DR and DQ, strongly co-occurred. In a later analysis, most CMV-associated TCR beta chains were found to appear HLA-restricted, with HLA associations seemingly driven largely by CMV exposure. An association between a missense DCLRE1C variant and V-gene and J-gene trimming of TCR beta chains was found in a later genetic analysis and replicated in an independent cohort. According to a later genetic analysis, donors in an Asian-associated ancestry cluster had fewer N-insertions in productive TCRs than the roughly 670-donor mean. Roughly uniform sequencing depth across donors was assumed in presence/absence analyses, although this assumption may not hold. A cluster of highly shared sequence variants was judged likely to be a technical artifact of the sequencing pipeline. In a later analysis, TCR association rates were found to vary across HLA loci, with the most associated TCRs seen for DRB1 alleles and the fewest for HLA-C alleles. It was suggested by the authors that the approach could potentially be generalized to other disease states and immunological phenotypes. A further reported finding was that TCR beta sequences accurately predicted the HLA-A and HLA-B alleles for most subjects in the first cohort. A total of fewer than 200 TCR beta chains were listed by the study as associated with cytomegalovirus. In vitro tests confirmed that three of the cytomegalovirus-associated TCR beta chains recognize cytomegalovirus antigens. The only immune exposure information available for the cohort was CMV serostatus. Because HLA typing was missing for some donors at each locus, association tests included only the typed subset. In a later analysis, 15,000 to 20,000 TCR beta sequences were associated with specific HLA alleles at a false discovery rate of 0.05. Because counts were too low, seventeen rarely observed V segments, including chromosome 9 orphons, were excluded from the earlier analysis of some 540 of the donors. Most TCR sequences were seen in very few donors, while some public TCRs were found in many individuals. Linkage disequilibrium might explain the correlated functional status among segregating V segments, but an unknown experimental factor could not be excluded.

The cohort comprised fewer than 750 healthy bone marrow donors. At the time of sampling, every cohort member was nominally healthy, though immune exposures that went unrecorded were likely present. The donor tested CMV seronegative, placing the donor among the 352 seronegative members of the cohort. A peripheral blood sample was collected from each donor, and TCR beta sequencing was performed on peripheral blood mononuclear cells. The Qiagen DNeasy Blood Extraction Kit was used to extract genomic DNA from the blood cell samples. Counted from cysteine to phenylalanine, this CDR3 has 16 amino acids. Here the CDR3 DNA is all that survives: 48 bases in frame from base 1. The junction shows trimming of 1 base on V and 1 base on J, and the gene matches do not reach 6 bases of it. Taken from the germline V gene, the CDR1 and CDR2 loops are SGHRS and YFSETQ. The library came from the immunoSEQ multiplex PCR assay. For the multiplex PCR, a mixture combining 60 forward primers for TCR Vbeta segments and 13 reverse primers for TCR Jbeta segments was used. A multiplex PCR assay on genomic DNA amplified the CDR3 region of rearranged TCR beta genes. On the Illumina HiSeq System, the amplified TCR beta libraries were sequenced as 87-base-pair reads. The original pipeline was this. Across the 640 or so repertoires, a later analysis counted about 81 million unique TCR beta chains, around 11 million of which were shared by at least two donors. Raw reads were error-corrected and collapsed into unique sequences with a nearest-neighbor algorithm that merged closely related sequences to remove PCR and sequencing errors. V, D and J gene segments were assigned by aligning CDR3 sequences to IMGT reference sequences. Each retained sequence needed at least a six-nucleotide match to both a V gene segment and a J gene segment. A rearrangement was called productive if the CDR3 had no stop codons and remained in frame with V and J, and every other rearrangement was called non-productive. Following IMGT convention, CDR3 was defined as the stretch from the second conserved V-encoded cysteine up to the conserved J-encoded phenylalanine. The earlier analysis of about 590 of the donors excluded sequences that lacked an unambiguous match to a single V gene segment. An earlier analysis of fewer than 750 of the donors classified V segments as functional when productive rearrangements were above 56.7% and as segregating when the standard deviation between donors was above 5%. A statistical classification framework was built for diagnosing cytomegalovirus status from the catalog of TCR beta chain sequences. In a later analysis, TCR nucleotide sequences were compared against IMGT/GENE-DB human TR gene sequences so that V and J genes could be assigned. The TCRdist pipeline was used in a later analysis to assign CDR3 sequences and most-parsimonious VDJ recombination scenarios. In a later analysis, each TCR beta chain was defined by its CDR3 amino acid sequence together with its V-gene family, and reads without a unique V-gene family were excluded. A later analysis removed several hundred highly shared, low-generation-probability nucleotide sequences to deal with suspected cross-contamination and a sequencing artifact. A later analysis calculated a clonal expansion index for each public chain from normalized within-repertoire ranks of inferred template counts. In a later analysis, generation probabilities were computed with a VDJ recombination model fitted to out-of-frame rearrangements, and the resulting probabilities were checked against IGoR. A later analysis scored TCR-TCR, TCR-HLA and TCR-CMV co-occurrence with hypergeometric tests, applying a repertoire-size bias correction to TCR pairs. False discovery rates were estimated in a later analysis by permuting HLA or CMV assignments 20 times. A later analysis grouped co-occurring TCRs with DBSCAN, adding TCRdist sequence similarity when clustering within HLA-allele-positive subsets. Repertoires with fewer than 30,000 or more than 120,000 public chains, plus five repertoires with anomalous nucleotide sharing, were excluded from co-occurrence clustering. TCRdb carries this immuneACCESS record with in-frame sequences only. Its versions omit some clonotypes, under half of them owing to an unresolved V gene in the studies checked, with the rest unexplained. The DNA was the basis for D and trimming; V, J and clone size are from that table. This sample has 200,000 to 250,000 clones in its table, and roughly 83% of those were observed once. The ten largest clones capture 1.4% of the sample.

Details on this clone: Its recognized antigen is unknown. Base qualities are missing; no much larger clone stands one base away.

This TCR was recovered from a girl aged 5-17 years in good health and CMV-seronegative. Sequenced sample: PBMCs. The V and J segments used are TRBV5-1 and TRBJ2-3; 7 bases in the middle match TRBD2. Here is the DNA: TGCGCCAGCAGCTTGTCGGCGGGAGCGCGCACAGATACGCAGTATTTT. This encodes CASSLSAGARTDTQYF. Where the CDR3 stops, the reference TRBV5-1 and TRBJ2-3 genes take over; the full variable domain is KAGVTQTPRYLIKTRGQQVTLSCSPISGHRSVSWYQQTPGQGLQFLFEYFSETQRNKGNFPGRFSGRQFSNSRSEMNVSTLELGDSALYLCASSLSAGARTDTQYFGPGTRLTVL.